Each of the 30 T cell receptor beta chains below was sequenced from the same sample in a study of CD8+CD57+ T cells in acquired aplastic anemia. Patients chosen for sequencing had CD8+CD57+ cells that had expanded, as shown by flow cytometry. The template used for profiling TCR beta VDJ and CDR3 was genomic DNA. TCRdb analysed the reads with MiXCR anew, one entry per CDR3 protein. The top ten hold over 7.5% of the sample, which has hundreds of thousands of distinct CDR3 sequences, approximately 45% seen once. Material for sequencing was sorted CD4+, CD8+, or CD8+CD57+ T cells (not recorded which) from PBMCs. The origin of the receptors is a human donor with aplastic anemia.

This clonotype was observed a few times. The chain recombines TRBV11-3 with TRBJ2-7, with 8 bases fitting TRBD1. Germline V gene data show CDR1 as SGHNT and CDR2 as YENEEA. The J segment lost 3 bases and the V segment lost 5 bases, leaving 3 bases of the junction unmatched. The length of the CDR3 is 13 residues. The CDR3 region has the DNA TGTGCCAGCAGCCCTGACAGGGGCTACGAGCAGTACTTC. Encoded protein: CASSPDRGYEQYF.

In regard to this clonotype: A read error may account for a junction end that differs from germline. The chain is built from TRBV6-2 or TRBV6-3 and TRBJ1-1; D gene unclear. Germline values: CDR1 MNHEY, CDR2 SVGEGT. The CDR3 loop spans 11 amino acids. Here the CDR3 DNA reads TGTGCCAGCAGTTATGGCACTGAAACTTTCTTT. Translated, it gives CASSYGTETFF.

A remark on this clonotype: A single base separates this from a much larger clone, so it may be a read error. The chain recombines TRBV6-1 with TRBJ2-5; TRBD2 is a possible D gene (5 bases). Germline V gives CDR1 MNHNS, CDR2 SASEGT. Trimming took 5 bases from V and 7 from J, leaving 17 bases between them. The CDR3 totals 14 residues. CDR3 sequence reads: CASSSPGRVGTQYF. The CDR3 DNA is TGTGCCAGCAGTTCCCCGGGAAGGGTAGGGACCCAGTACTTC.

The rearrangement joins TRBV10-3 to TRBJ2-1; 11 bases map to TRBD1. V trimming: 7 bases; J trimming: 4 bases; junction bases outside the gene matches: 6. The CDR3 loop spans 15 amino acids. In germline, CDR1 is ENHRY, CDR2 SYGVKD. The CDR3 coding sequence is TGTGCCATCAAAGGACAGGGGGCCAGGTACAATGAGCAGTTCTTC. It codes for CAIKGQGARYNEQFF.

V usage is TRBV5-1 and J usage is TRBJ1-1, with unresolved D. Germline assignment: CDR1 SGHRS and CDR2 YFSETQ. CDR3 length: 14 residues. V dropped 2 bases and J dropped 6 bases, with 14 bases sitting between them. The DNA for the CDR3 is TGCGCCAGCAGCTTATCTGGCTTTACCGCTGAAGCTTTCTTT. This translates into CASSLSGFTAEAFF.

V gene TRBV19 combines with J gene TRBJ2-7, with no clear D. CDR3 length: 15 residues. V lost 0 bases and J lost 2, with 11 bases in between. Per germline, CDR1 LNHDA and CDR2 SQIVND (reference sequence). The CDR3: CASSIDGLSTYEQYF. CDR3 nucleotides: TGTGCCAGTAGTATAGATGGGTTATCCACCTACGAGCAGTACTTC.

This clonotype was observed at least ten times. V is TRBV7-3 and J is TRBJ2-7; TRBD2 matches 9 bases. The CDR3 contains 14 residues. Germline V gene lookup returns CDR1 SGHTA and CDR2 FQGTGA. Trimming took 5 bases from V and 3 from J; bases not matched to a gene: 5. The chain's CDR3 is CASSPYSGSYEQYF. The DNA of the CDR3 is TGTGCCAGCAGCCCGTATAGCGGGAGCTACGAGCAGTACTTC.

This clonotype has a count of ten or more. The V and J genes are TRBV7-2 and TRBJ2-7; D is uncertain. This CDR3 region has 11 residues. Germline V lookup: CDR1 SGHTA, CDR2 FQGNSA. V was shortened by 1 base and J by 5 bases, with 3 bases between the two germline ends. CDR3 loop: CASSLVDEQYF. DNA for the CDR3: TGTGCCAGCAGCTTAGTTGACGAGCAGTACTTC.

This clonotype was detected many times. CDR3 region: CASSSVVVTGAGYEQYF. The CDR3 DNA reads as TGTGCCAGCAGCTCGGTGGTGGTGACAGGGGCAGGCTACGAGCAGTACTTC. The rearrangement links TRBV7-8 to TRBJ2-7; the match to TRBD1 covers 8 bases. The germline gives CDR1 SGHVS, CDR2 FQNEAQ. The V and J ends lost 4 bases and 3 bases, in that order; junction bases with no gene match: 14. This CDR3 region has 17 residues.

The chain uses TRBV19 and TRBJ2-1; 10 bases agree with TRBD2. Losses at the gene ends were 5 bases for V and 6 bases for J; bases not matched to a gene: 7. CDR1 and CDR2 from the germline V gene are LNHDA and SQIVND (reference sequence). This CDR3 contains 15 residues. The CDR3 sequence is CASSGPGLAFNEQFF. The CDR3 DNA sequence: TGTGCCAGTAGTGGACCGGGACTAGCGTTCAATGAGCAGTTCTTC.

This clonotype was counted at least ten times. The CDR3 ends on some other residue instead of the conserved phenylalanine or tryptophan, so this is likely a read error. The DNA is omitted, as the CDR3 cannot be located on it reliably, and the CDR3 follows TCRdb's listing. The chain uses TRBV11-3 and TRBJ1-1; the table's D call, TRBD1, has no DNA check behind it. Germline CDR1 is SGHNT and CDR2 is YENEEA. Termini included, the CDR3 measures 8 amino acids. CDR3 region: CASSLGPR.

This chain uses TRBV20-1 with TRBJ1-1; D uncertain. Trimming pared 3 bases from V and 0 bases from J, leaving 8 bases between. The CDR3 has 13 amino acids. Germline CDR1 DFQATT, CDR2 SNEGSKA (reference sequence). The CDR3 protein is CSARGSMNTEAFF. For the CDR3, the DNA is TGCAGTGCTAGGGGGTCCATGAACACTGAAGCTTTCTTT.

This clonotype has a count of ten or more. The rearrangement joins TRBV28 to TRBJ1-1; a weak D match, TRBD1 (5 bases). The CDR3 has 15 residues. The germline V gene has CDR1 MDHEN and CDR2 SYDVKM. V was clipped by 5 bases and J by 1 base, with 14 bases between them. CDR3 bases: TGTGCCAGCAGTCACGCGGGACGGGAGAACACTGAAGCTTTCTTT. Its protein product is CASSHAGRENTEAFF.

The V call is TRBV29-1, the J call TRBJ1-1; D is unclear. Germline V gives CDR1 SQVTM, CDR2 ANQGSEA. V lost 5 bases to trimming and J lost 1 base, with 8 bases between them. This CDR3 is 12 amino acids long. CDR3 coding DNA: TGCAGCGTTATCGAGCCGAACACTGAAGCTTTCTTT. Amino acids: CSVIEPNTEAFF.

This clonotype was seen repeatedly, ten times or more. The rearrangement links TRBV30 to TRBJ1-1; D is uncertain. The V end lost 1 base, the J end lost 7 bases, and 7 bases lay between the germline ends. CDR3 length equals 11 residues. CDR1 is GTSNPN, CDR2 SVGIG, per germline (reference sequence). The CDR3 loop reads CAWSDGVEAFF. CDR3 DNA sequence: TGTGCCTGGAGTGACGGAGTTGAAGCTTTCTTT.

This clonotype occurred many times. J is TRBJ1-1 and V is TRBV20-1, with unresolved D. This CDR3 contains 14 residues. V lost 3 bases and J 1 base, leaving 12 bases between the germline ends. Germline lookup yields CDR1 DFQATT and CDR2 SNEGSKA (reference sequence). CDR3 amino acids: CSASYQLGNTEAFF. The CDR3 DNA follows: TGCAGTGCTAGTTACCAACTTGGGAACACTGAAGCTTTCTTT.

This clonotype was detected many times. V and J are TRBV5-1 and TRBJ2-5; 8 bases fit TRBD1. Germline V lookup: CDR1 SGHRS, CDR2 YFSETQ. There are 14 residues in the CDR3. The V and J ends lost 2 bases and 4 bases, in that order; junction bases with no gene match: 4. The CDR3 sequence is CASSLLDRVETQYF. The CDR3 bases are TGCGCCAGCAGCTTATTGGACAGGGTAGAGACCCAGTACTTC.

As for this clonotype: The junction differs from germline at one of its ends, possibly a read error. V is TRBV24-1 and J is TRBJ2-5; the match to TRBD2 covers 8 bases. The CDR3 is 17 amino acids. Germline V gene data show CDR1 as KGHDR and CDR2 as SFDVKD. CDR3 in amino acids: CASSSAGARGGGETQYF. CDR3 nucleotides: TGTGCCAGCAGTTCAGCGGGGGCCCGGGGAGGAGGAGAGACCCAGTACTTC.

This clonotype was seen ten or more times. The V call is TRBV7-2, the J call TRBJ1-1; weak D call: TRBD1 (6 bases). Trimming cost V 6 bases and J 8 bases, with 16 bases left between them. CDR1 is SGHTA, CDR2 FQGNSA, per germline. This CDR3 region has 13 residues. Here the CDR3 reads CASSQGRPREAFF. Written as DNA, the CDR3 is TGTGCCAGCAGTCAGGGGAGGCCTCGGGAAGCTTTCTTT. Variable domain in full (rest from reference TRBV7-2 and TRBJ1-1): GAGVSQSPSNKVTEKGKDVELRCDPISGHTALYWYRQSLGQGLEFLIYFQGNSAPDKSGLPSDRFSAERTGGSVSTLTIQRTQQEDSAVYLCASSQGRPREAFFGQGTRLTVV.

A remark on this clonotype: One end of the junction is discordant with germline, which a read error may explain. The chain is built from TRBV9 and TRBJ2-7; 10 bases match TRBD2. There are 15 residues in the CDR3. Germline loops: CDR1 SGDLS, CDR2 YYNGEE. DNA for the CDR3: TGTACCAGCAGCCTAGGGACTAGCGACTCCTACGAGCAGTACTTC. Translated: CTSSLGTSDSYEQYF. Based on the CDR3 plus reference TRBV9 and TRBJ2-7, the full variable domain is DSGVTQTPKHLITATGQRVTLRCSPRSGDLSVYWYQQSLDQGLQFLIQYYNGEERAKGNILERFSAQQFPDLHSELNLSSLELGDSALYFCTSSLGTSDSYEQYFGPGTRLTVT.

This chain connects TRBV20-1 to TRBJ2-4; the match to TRBD1 covers 7 bases. Germline V gene sequence: CDR1 DFQATT, CDR2 SNEGSKA (reference sequence). V trimming: 5 bases; J trimming: 0 bases; junction bases outside the gene matches: 13. The CDR3 is 17 amino acids. Written as DNA, the CDR3 is TGCAGTGCTCGGGACAGTCAGACCCTTCAAGCCAAAAACATTCAGTACTTC. Translation gives CSARDSQTLQAKNIQYF.

For this clonotype: One base away lies a much larger clone, so this may be a sequencing read error. CDR3 in amino acids: CASSSRQLQETQYF. CDR3 nucleotide sequence: TGTGCCAGCAGCTCAAGACAGCTACAAGAGACCCAGTACTTC. The chain couples TRBV12-3 or TRBV12-4 to TRBJ2-5, with D possibly being TRBD1 (5 bases). V was cut by 6 bases and J by 2 bases, with 13 bases left in between. CDR3 length: 14 amino acids.

This clonotype has a handful of counts. This chain joins TRBV27 and TRBJ1-5; no firm D call. Germline V gives CDR1 MNHEY, CDR2 SMNVEV (reference sequence). The V and J ends lost 0 bases and 5 bases respectively, with 8 bases between them. CDR3 length: 14 residues. CDR3 DNA: TGTGCCAGCAGTTTATCACGTACGGATCAGCCCCAGCATTTT. As protein: CASSLSRTDQPQHF.

In its sample, this clonotype was seen once. The gene calls are TRBV19 and TRBJ2-1; 7 bases line up with TRBD2. This CDR3 is 13 amino acids long. The J segment lost 6 bases and the V segment lost 5 bases, leaving 4 bases of the junction unmatched. CDR1 is LNHDA and CDR2 is SQIVND in the germline V gene (reference sequence). The CDR3 coding sequence is TGTGCCAGTAGTTTACTAGCGAGCAATGAGCAGTTCTTC. Translation gives CASSLLASNEQFF.

This clonotype was detected a few times. V is TRBV4-1 and J is TRBJ2-5; D is undetermined. V lost 0 bases to trimming and J lost 2 bases, with 10 bases between them. The CDR3 consists of 15 residues. Germline CDR1 reads MGHRA; CDR2 reads YSYEKL. The DNA for the CDR3 is TGCGCCAGCAGCCAAGATTATTTTAGACAAGAGACCCAGTACTTC. Protein sequence: CASSQDYFRQETQYF.

The chain carries TRBV15 and TRBJ1-1; D gene ambiguous. Germline CDR1 LNHNV, CDR2 YYDKDF (reference sequence). The CDR3 spans 14 residues. The ends were cut back, 0 bases at V and 1 base at J, with 6 bases in the middle. The CDR3 loop is CATSRDSGNTEAFF. The CDR3 DNA reads as TGTGCCACCAGCAGAGATTCAGGGAACACTGAAGCTTTCTTT.

The rearrangement links TRBV10-3 to TRBJ1-1, with a weak D call TRBD1 (6 bases). This CDR3 has 12 amino acids. The V and J ends lost 3 bases and 11 bases respectively, with 13 bases between them. Per the germline V gene, CDR1 is ENHRY and CDR2 is SYGVKD. Here the CDR3 reads CAISDVSQGAFF. The CDR3 DNA is TGTGCCATCAGTGATGTCTCGCAGGGGGCTTTCTTT.

The genes are TRBV9 and TRBJ2-7; a possible D gene is TRBD1 (5 bases). CDR3 length: 14 amino acids. Between the trimmed V and J ends, which lost 2 bases and 3 bases, there was a span of 12 bases. Germline CDR1 reads SGDLS; CDR2 reads YYNGEE. The CDR3 DNA sequence: TGTGCCAGCAGCGTCTCACATACAGGCTACGAGCAGTACTTC. Its protein is CASSVSHTGYEQYF.

This chain connects TRBV7-4 to TRBJ2-1, with D possibly matching TRBD1 (6 bases). This CDR3 region has 16 residues. V lost 1 base to trimming and J lost 12 bases, with 22 bases between them. Germline V gene data show CDR1 as SGHVT and CDR2 as SQSDAQ. The CDR3 bases are TGTGCCAGCAGCTTAGAGGTCAGGGGTTCCACAGATACGCAGTTCTTC. Translating it yields CASSLEVRGSTDTQFF. Full variable domain (rest looked up from reference TRBV7-4 and TRBJ2-1): GAGVSQSPRYKVAKRGRDVALRCDSISGHVTLYWYRQTLGQGSEVLTYSQSDAQRDKSGRPSGRFSAERPERSVSTLKIQRTEQGDSAVYLCASSLEVRGSTDTQFFGPGTRLTVL.

This clonotype has ten or more counts. The chain carries TRBV5-1 and TRBJ1-4, with TRBD1 identical over 8 bases. The CDR3 loop spans 18 amino acids. The trim removed 1 base at V and 3 bases at J, leaving 11 bases unmatched. Germline lookup yields CDR1 SGHRS and CDR2 YFSETQ. In nucleotides, the CDR3 is TGCGCCAGCAGCTTGACGGGACAGGCCCAACAGGCTAATGAAAAACTGTTTTTT. This codes for CASSLTGQAQQANEKLFF.